This T cell receptor beta chain was sequenced in a study of Ad26.COV2.S vaccination and SARS-CoV-2 variants. Across the study: Donor had been placed in the Ad26.COV2.S arm of the COV1001 trial.

Some clones are missing from TCRdb's copy, which holds only in-frame ones; the method was immunoSEQ multiplex PCR. The sample includes roughly 320,000 clones, around four fifths of them seen just once. Treatment given: some 19 received Ad26.COV2.S at low or high dose, single or two shots; 5 received placebo; per-sample allocation not given. Repertoires come from day 63 after the first vaccine or placebo injection. Wuhan-strain SARS-CoV-2 spike was expressed by the Ad26 vector that made up the vaccine. CDR3 size: 15 residues. Germline CDR1 is SGHRS and CDR2 is YFSETQ. With 0 bases removed from V and 0 bases from J, the gap between germline ends came to 9 bases. This clone has only one observation. The target antigen is unknown. This sample includes further DNA sequences coding for the same CDR3. Study results and limitations: Researchers cautioned that TCR breadth and depth analyses may have underestimated total T cell responses. Non-spike TCR breadth did not differ much between vaccine and placebo recipients.

This receptor was obtained from a person aged 18-65 years who received the Ad26.COV2.S COVID-19 vaccine or a placebo. The specimen was peripheral blood, collected in a trial of Ad26.COV2.S vaccine versus placebo. The gene calls are TRBV5-1 and TRBJ1-2; D gene ambiguous. CDR3 sequence: CASSLDGRANYGYTF. The CDR3 DNA reads as TGCGCCAGCAGCTTGGACGGAAGAGCTAACTATGGCTACACCTTC.